A single T cell receptor beta chain is shown here with its context. Its specificity is not known. The data are from a study of shared clonotypes between healthy human individuals. The method was immunoSEQ multiplex PCR; TCRdb's version includes in-frame clones alone and lacks a portion of them. The sample records under 600,000 clones, about 96% being singletons. The CDR3 totals 16 residues. Germline values: CDR1 SGHTA, CDR2 FQGNSA. The V gene end was trimmed by 5 bases and the J gene end by 4 bases; junction bases not matched to a gene: 6. Study-wide findings and caveats: In contrast to clonotypes shared by all four donors, non-shared clonotypes had lower generation probabilities.

Sequencing was done on a sample of naive CD4+ T cells sorted from blood. The subset is: CD45RA+ positively selected. The sequence derives from a woman in her thirties in good health. The V call is TRBV7-2, the J call TRBJ2-5; 14 nucleotides align to TRBD2. The CDR3 DNA sequence: TGTGCCAGCAGCCTAGGACTAGCGGGAGGTGGAGAGACCCAGTACTTC. Translation gives CASSLGLAGGGETQYF.